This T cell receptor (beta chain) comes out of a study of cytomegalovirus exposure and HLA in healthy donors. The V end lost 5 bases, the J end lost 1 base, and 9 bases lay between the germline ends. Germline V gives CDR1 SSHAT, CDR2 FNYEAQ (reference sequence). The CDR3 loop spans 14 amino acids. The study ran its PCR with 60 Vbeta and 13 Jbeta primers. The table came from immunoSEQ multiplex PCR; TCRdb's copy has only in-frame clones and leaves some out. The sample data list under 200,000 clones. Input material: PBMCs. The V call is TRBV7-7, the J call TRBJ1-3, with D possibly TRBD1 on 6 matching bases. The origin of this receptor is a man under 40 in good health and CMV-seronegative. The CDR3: CASSPGVSGNTIYF. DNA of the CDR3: TGTGCCAGCAGCCCAGGGGTTTCTGGAAACACCATATATTTT.